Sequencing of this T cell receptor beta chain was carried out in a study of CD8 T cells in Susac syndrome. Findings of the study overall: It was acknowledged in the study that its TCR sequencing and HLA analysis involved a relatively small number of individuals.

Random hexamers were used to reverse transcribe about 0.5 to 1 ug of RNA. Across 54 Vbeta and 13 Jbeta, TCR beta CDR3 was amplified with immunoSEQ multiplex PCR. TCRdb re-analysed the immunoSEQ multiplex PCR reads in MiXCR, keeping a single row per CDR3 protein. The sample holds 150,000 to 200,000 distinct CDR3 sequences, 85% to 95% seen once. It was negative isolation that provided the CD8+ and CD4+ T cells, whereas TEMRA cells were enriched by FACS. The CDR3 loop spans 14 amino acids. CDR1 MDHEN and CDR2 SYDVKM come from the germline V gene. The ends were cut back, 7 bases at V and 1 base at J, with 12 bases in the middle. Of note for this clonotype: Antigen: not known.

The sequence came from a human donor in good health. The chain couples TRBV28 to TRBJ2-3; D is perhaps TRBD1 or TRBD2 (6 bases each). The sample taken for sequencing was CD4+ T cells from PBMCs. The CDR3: CASTLGGRTDTQYF. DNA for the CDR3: TGTGCCAGCACCTTGGGGGGCCGCACAGATACGCAGTATTTT.